Below, one T cell receptor beta chain is given with its context. The data are from a study of blood T cell repertoires in COVID-19. CDR1 is SNHLY, CDR2 FYNNEI, per germline. This CDR3 region has 14 residues. The ends lost 5 bases at V and 8 bases at J; junction bases unmatched: 3. Some clones are missing from TCRdb's copy, which holds only in-frame ones; the method was immunoSEQ multiplex PCR. The repertoire has a few hundred thousand clones, more than 75% of them found once; the top ten carry more than 0.8%. This chain links TRBV2 with TRBJ1-6; 10 positions agree with TRBD1. Source material: PBMCs or T cells enriched from blood (not recorded which). The receptor was isolated from a woman between 25 and 40 years old who had recovered from COVID-19. The chain's CDR3 is CASSLDRGDSPLHF. CDR3 DNA sequence: TGTGCCAGCAGTCTGGACAGGGGGGATTCACCCCTCCACTTT.